A single sample is the source of the 16 T cell receptor beta chains below, sequenced in a study of response to subunit inactivated influenza vaccine. TCRdb re-called the RT-PCR reads through MiXCR, storing one row per CDR3 protein. The sample holds more than 500,000 distinct CDR3 sequences, 11% seen once. These data were also reused for a study on T cells expressing NK-cell markers. That paper adds: The authors generated TCR beta cDNA through 5'RACE template switching with UMIs.

This sample comprised PBMCs from blood, obtained on the day of vaccination. The receptors come from a middle-aged man who received an inactivated influenza vaccine.

The table lists this clonotype with many counts. The V call is TRBV12-3 or TRBV12-4, the J call TRBJ2-1, with TRBD2 identical over 8 bases. V was pared by 7 bases and J by 2 bases, with 7 bases of the junction left unmatched. CDR3 size: 15 residues. For the CDR3, the DNA is TGTGCCAGCACCCCGAGCGGGAGTACCTACAATGAGCAGTTCTTC. Residues: CASTPSGSTYNEQFF.

This clonotype was picked up a small number of times. The rearrangement uses TRBV7-2 and TRBJ1-2, with a tentative D call TRBD1 (5 bases). Between the trimmed V and J ends, which lost 7 bases and 2 bases, there was a span of 17 bases. The germline CDR1 and CDR2 sequences are SGHTA and FQGNSA. The CDR3 sequence is 15 residues long. The CDR3 nucleotides read TGTGCCAGCATCCCTTGGCAGGGTTCGAACTATGGCTACACCTTC. Protein: CASIPWQGSNYGYTF.

The rearrangement joins TRBV29-1 to TRBJ2-7, with 8 bases that match TRBD2. The CDR3 has 13 amino acids. Germline-derived CDR1 and CDR2 are SQVTM and ANQGSEA. J was trimmed by 0 bases and V by 6 bases; bases with no gene match: 4. CDR3 nucleotides: TGCAGCGTGACCGGACTAGCCTCCTACGAGCAGTACTTC. It codes for CSVTGLASYEQYF.

The rearrangement joins TRBV27 to TRBJ2-1; D is uncertain. V lost 4 bases and J 1 base, leaving 8 bases between the germline ends. The CDR3 covers 14 residues. The germline V gene encodes CDR1 MNHEY and CDR2 SMNVEV (reference sequence). The CDR3 spells CASSYSISYNEQFF. The CDR3 region has the DNA TGTGCCAGCAGTTACTCTATTTCCTACAATGAGCAGTTCTTC.

This chain links TRBV7-6 with TRBJ2-1; no firm D call. This CDR3 is built from 16 residues. In germline, CDR1 is SGHVS, CDR2 FNYEAQ. Trimming shortened V by 1 base and J by 5 bases, and 15 bases separated the two germline ends. CDR3 protein: CASSLVPAVGNNEQFF. The CDR3 DNA reads as TGTGCCAGCAGCTTAGTACCCGCGGTGGGGAACAATGAGCAGTTCTTC.

The chain recombines TRBV5-1 with TRBJ1-4, with D uncertain. In germline, CDR1 is SGHRS, CDR2 YFSETQ. The CDR3 is 15 residues long. V lost 0 bases and J 3 bases, leaving 9 bases between the germline ends. The CDR3 DNA reads as TGCGCCAGCAGCTTGGCGAGGCGGGCTAATGAAAAACTGTTTTTT. As protein: CASSLARRANEKLFF. Variable domain in full (rest from reference TRBV5-1 and TRBJ1-4): KAGVTQTPRYLIKTRGQQVTLSCSPISGHRSVSWYQQTPGQGLQFLFEYFSETQRNKGNFPGRFSGRQFSNSRSEMNVSTLELGDSALYLCASSLARRANEKLFFGSGTQLSVL.

The gene calls are TRBV12-3 or TRBV12-4 and TRBJ2-3; unclear D gene. V was trimmed by 8 bases and J by 0 bases, leaving 6 bases between them. The length of the CDR3 is 12 residues. Here the CDR3 reads CASLLSTDTQYF. As DNA, the CDR3 is TGTGCCAGCCTCCTTAGCACAGATACGCAGTATTTT.

The chain links TRBV7-2 to TRBJ2-5; D might be TRBD2 (5 bases). The germline gives CDR1 SGHTA, CDR2 FQGNSA. V lost 1 base, J lost 3 bases, and 9 bases lay in between. The CDR3 runs to 14 residues. In DNA, the CDR3 is TGTGCCAGCAGCTTAGGGGCAGCGGAAGAGACCCAGTACTTC. As protein: CASSLGAAEETQYF.

This clonotype has more than one count but fewer than ten. The V and J genes are TRBV18 and TRBJ1-1; no clear D. The length of the CDR3 is 15 residues. Germline CDR1 is KGHSH and CDR2 is LQKENI. Trimming cost V 4 bases and J 4 bases, with 16 bases left between them. In DNA form, the CDR3 reads TGTGCCAGCTCACAATACGACGGTATGGGCACTGAAGCTTTCTTT. This codes for CASSQYDGMGTEAFF. The whole variable domain, remainder taken from reference TRBV18 and TRBJ1-1, is NAGVMQNPRHLVRRRGQEARLRCSPMKGHSHVYWYRQLPEEGLKFMVYLQKENIIDESGMPKERFSAEFPKEGPSILRIQQVVRGDSAAYFCASSQYDGMGTEAFFGQGTRLTVV.

By its share, this clonotype is medium-sized (0.01 to 0.1%). The chain carries TRBV29-1 and TRBJ2-1; 7 nucleotides line up with TRBD1. Per the germline V gene, CDR1 is SQVTM and CDR2 is ANQGSEA. The CDR3 is 18 amino acids. V shed 1 base and J 0 bases; nucleotides not matched to a gene: 12. CDR3 in DNA: TGCAGCGTTGAAGTTAGCAGGGGGAGCTTAAGCTCCTACAATGAGCAGTTCTTC. This gives the protein CSVEVSRGSLSSYNEQFF.

This rearrangement joins TRBV10-3 to TRBJ2-3; D gene ambiguous. V dropped 3 bases and J dropped 2 bases, with 9 bases sitting between them. The CDR3 is 14 amino acids. Germline V gene sequence: CDR1 ENHRY, CDR2 SYGVKD. CDR3 amino acids: CAISDRQDTDTQYF. Written as DNA, the CDR3 is TGTGCCATCAGTGACCGACAAGACACAGATACGCAGTATTTT.

This clonotype was seen repeatedly, ten times or more. The V and J genes are TRBV5-1 and TRBJ1-4; no definite D call. The germline V gene has CDR1 SGHRS and CDR2 YFSETQ. Trimming cost V 0 bases and J 8 bases, with 17 bases left between them. The length of the CDR3 is 16 residues. The CDR3 loop reads CASSLVAGGIREKLFF. CDR3 coding DNA: TGCGCCAGCAGCTTGGTGGCCGGCGGGATCAGGGAAAAACTGTTTTTT. Based on the CDR3 plus reference TRBV5-1 and TRBJ1-4, the full variable domain is KAGVTQTPRYLIKTRGQQVTLSCSPISGHRSVSWYQQTPGQGLQFLFEYFSETQRNKGNFPGRFSGRQFSNSRSEMNVSTLELGDSALYLCASSLVAGGIREKLFFGSGTQLSVL.

The table lists this clonotype with a few counts. The V and J genes are TRBV20-1 and TRBJ2-7, with 13 bases lining up with TRBD2. V gave up 6 bases and J gave up 3 bases; unmatched junction bases: 5. Looked up from germline, CDR1 is DFQATT and CDR2 is SNEGSKA (reference sequence). The CDR3 contains 14 residues. The CDR3 DNA reads as TGCAGTGCCATCAGGACTAGCGGGAGCTACGAGCAGTACTTC. Translated, it gives CSAIRTSGSYEQYF.

The chain links TRBV28 to TRBJ2-6; 10 bases are a match to TRBD2. The CDR3 spans 18 residues. V shed 3 bases and J 4 bases; nucleotides not matched to a gene: 9. Germline assignment: CDR1 MDHEN and CDR2 SYDVKM. The DNA for the CDR3 is TGTGCCAGCAGTTTCGGGCTAGCGGGAGTATCCGGGGCCAACGTCCTGACTTTC. This encodes CASSFGLAGVSGANVLTF.

This clonotype was seen a few times. This sequence joins TRBV14 and TRBJ2-3, with D hard to call. V lost 9 bases to trimming and J lost 0 bases, with 10 bases between them. Germline V gene data show CDR1 as SGHDN and CDR2 as FVKESK. The CDR3 covers 13 residues. This chain's CDR3 is CASHPISTDTQYF. DNA for the CDR3: TGTGCCAGTCACCCCATCAGCACAGATACGCAGTATTTT.

The chain is built from TRBV5-1 and TRBJ2-1; 7 bases agree with TRBD2. The V gene's germline CDR1 is SGHRS and CDR2 YFSETQ. CDR3 size: 15 residues. Trimming at V came to 0 bases and at J to 7 bases, leaving 7 bases not matched to a gene. CDR3 region: CASSLGGRAQNEQFF. In DNA form, the CDR3 reads TGCGCCAGCAGCTTGGGTGGGAGGGCGCAAAATGAGCAGTTCTTC. Supplemented by reference TRBV5-1 and TRBJ2-1, the full variable domain reads KAGVTQTPRYLIKTRGQQVTLSCSPISGHRSVSWYQQTPGQGLQFLFEYFSETQRNKGNFPGRFSGRQFSNSRSEMNVSTLELGDSALYLCASSLGGRAQNEQFFGPGTRLTVL.